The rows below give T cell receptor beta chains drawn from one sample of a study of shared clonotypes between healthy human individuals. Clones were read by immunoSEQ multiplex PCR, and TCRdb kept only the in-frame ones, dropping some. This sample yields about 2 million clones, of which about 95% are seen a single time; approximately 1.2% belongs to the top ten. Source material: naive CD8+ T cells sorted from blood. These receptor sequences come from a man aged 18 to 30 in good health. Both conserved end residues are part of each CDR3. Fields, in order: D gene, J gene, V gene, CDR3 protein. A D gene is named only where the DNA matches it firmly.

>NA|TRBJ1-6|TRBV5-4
CASSLFGYTGDNSPLHF
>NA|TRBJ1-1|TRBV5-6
CASSFTHMNTEAFF
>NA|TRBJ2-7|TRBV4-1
CASSQFSRVSEQYF
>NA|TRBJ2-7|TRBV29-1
CSVITASSYEQYF
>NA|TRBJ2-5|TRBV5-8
CASSGGISGQETQYF
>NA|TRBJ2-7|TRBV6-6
CASSSTYEQYF
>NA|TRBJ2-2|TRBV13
CASSPAGSNPNTGELFF
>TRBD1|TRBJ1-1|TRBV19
CASSIPGTGYEAFF
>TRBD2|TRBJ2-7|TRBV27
CASSLTGGYEQYF
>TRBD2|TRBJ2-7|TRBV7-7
CASSLERGSYEQYF
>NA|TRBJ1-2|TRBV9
CASSVDFHGYTF
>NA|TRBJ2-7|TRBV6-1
CASSERESFYEQYF
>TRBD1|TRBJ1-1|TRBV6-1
CASSEGPRQGFYTEAFF
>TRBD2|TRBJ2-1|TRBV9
CASSVAGGPYNEQFF
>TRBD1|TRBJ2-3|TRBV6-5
CASSYSGQGADTQYF
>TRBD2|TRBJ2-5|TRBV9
CASSEGLAGVLETQYF
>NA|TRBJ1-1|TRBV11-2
CASSLGWNTEAFF
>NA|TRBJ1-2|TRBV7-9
CASSHPSNYGYTF
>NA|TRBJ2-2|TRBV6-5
CASSYMVMGTGELFF
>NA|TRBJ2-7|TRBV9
CASSVVGSSAYEQYF
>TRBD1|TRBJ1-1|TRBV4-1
CASSQGDRSDTEAFF
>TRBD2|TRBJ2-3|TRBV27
CASKPGTSGHTQYF